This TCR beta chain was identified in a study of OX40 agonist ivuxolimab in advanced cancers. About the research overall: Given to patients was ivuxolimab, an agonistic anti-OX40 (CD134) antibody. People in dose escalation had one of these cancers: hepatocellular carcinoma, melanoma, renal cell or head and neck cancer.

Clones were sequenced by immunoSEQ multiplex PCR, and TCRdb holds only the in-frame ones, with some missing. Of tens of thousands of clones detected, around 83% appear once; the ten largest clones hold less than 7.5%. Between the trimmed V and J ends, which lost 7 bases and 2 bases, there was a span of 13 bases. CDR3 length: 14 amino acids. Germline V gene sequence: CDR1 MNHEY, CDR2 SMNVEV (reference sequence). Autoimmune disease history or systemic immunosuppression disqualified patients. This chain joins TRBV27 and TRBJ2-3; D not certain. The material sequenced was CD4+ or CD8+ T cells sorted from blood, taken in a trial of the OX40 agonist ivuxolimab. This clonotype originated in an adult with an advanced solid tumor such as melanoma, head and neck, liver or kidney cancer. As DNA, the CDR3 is TGTGCCAGCACTGTCAGCCAGTTCACAGATACGCAGTATTTT. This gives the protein CASTVSQFTDTQYF.